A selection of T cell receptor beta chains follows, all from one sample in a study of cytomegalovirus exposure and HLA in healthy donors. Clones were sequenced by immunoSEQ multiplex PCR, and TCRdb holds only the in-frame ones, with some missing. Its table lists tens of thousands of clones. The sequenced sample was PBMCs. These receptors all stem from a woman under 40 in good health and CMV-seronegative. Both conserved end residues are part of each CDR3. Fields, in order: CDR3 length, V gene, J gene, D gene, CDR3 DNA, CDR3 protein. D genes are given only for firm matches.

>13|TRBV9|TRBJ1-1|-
TGTGCCAGCAGCGTAGCCGCGGACACTGAAGCTTTCTTT
CASSVAADTEAFF
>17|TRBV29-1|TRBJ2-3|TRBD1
TGCAGCGTTGGGGGGACGACAGGGGGAGCGATTTTAGATACGCAGTATTTT
CSVGGTTGGAILDTQYF
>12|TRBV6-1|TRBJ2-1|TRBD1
TGTGCCAGCAGGAAGGGGGCCAATGAGCAGTTCTTC
CASRKGANEQFF
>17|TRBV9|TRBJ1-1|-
TGTGCCAGCAGCCCGGATGAGGGGGTTATAATGAACACTGAAGCTTTCTTT
CASSPDEGVIMNTEAFF
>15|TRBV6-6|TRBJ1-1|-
TGTGCCAGCAGTCCCTTCTTGACAGCGAACACTGAAGCTTTCTTT
CASSPFLTANTEAFF
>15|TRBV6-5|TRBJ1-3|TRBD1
TGTGCCAGCAGTTTCCGGACAGGGTCTGGAAACACCATATATTTT
CASSFRTGSGNTIYF
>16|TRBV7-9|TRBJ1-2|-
TGTGCCAGCAGCTTAGGAACGGGAATACGGGACTATGGCTACACCTTC
CASSLGTGIRDYGYTF
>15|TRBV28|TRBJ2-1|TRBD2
TGTGCCAGCAATATAGCGGGAGCGGTGAACAATGAGCAGTTCTTC
CASNIAGAVNNEQFF
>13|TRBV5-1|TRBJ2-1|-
TGCGCCAGCAGCTTGGGAAGAGGCGATGAGCAGTTCTTC
CASSLGRGDEQFF
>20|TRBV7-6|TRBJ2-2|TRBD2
TGTGCCAGCAGCCAGAAGGGAATGACTAGCGGGGGCCCGAACACCGGGGAGCTGTTTTTT
CASSQKGMTSGGPNTGELFF
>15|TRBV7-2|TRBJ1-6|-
TGTGCCAGCAGCTTCAGGGGACGATCCAATTCACCCCTCCACTTT
CASSFRGRSNSPLHF
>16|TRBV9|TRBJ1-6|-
TGTGCCAGCAGCGTAGCGGGCAGGGCCAGGGATTCACCCCTCCACTTT
CASSVAGRARDSPLHF
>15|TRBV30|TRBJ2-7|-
TGTGCCTTTTTCCCCAGGGTGGGCAGCACCTACGAGCAGTACTTC
CAFFPRVGSTYEQYF
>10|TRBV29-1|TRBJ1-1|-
TGCAGCGTTGCAAACACTGAAGCTTTCTTT
CSVANTEAFF
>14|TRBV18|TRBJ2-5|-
TGTGCCAGCTCAGTAGCGACGGCTCAAGAGACCCAGTACTTC
CASSVATAQETQYF
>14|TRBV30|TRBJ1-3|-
TGTGCCTGGAGCCGGGCAGGGGTTAGAAACACCATATATTTT
CAWSRAGVRNTIYF
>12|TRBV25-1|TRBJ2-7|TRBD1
TGTGCCAGCGGGGACAGATCCTACGAGCAGTACTTC
CASGDRSYEQYF
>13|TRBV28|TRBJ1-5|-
TGTGCCAGCAGTTCCCCTAACAATCAGCCCCAGCATTTT
CASSSPNNQPQHF
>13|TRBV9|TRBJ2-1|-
TGTGCCAGCAGCGTAGGAACTAGCTCTGAGCAGTTCTTC
CASSVGTSSEQFF
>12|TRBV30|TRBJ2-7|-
TGTGCCTGGAACCGGGAAATTAACGAGCAGTACTTC
CAWNREINEQYF
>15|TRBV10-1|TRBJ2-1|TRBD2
TGCGCCAGCAGTTCTCTAGCGGGAGGTAACAATGAGCAGTTCTTC
CASSSLAGGNNEQFF
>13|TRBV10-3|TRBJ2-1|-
TGTGCCAGCGCCCTTAGCTCCTACAATGAGCAGTTCTTC
CASALSSYNEQFF
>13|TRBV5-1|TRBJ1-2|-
TGCGCCAGCAGCTTGGCCGGGAAAACTGGCTACACCTTC
CASSLAGKTGYTF
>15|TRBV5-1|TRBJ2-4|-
TGCGCCAGCAGCTTGGGGGCCGGCTCCCAAAACATTCAGTACTTC
CASSLGAGSQNIQYF
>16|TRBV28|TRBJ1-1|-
TGTGCCAGCAGTGGGGCCCTGGGGGCCATGAACACTGAAGCTTTCTTT
CASSGALGAMNTEAFF
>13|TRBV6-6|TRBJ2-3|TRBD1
TGTGCCAGCAGTTACACGCAGGGGGTGCCGCAGTATTTT
CASSYTQGVPQYF
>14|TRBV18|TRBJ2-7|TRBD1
TGTGCCAGCTCACCGCTAATAGAGACAGGGAATCCGTCATTC
CASSPLIETGNPSF
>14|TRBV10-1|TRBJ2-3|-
TGCGCCAGCAGTGAGTCAGGGGGCACAGATACGCAGTATTTT
CASSESGGTDTQYF
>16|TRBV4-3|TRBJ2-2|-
TGCGCCAGCAGCCAAGATAAGGTCGGAGGCACCGGGGAGCTGTTTTTT
CASSQDKVGGTGELFF
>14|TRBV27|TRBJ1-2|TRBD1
TGTGCCAGCAGTTTCCTGGACAGGGATGGCGGCTACACCTTC
CASSFLDRDGGYTF
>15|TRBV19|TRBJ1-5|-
TGTGCCAGTAGTATGGGCAGGTCTTTCAATCAGCCCCAGCATTTT
CASSMGRSFNQPQHF
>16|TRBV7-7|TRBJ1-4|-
TGTGCTAGCAGCTTATGGTGGGGGGGAGGAGCTGAAAAACTGTTTTTT
CASSLWWGGGAEKLFF
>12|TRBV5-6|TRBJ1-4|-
TGTGCCAGCAGTCCCCGGGGTGAAAAACTGTTTTTT
CASSPRGEKLFF
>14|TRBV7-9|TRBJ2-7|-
TGTGCCAGCTCGGGAGTCGGTCACCCCTTGGAGCAGTACTTC
CASSGVGHPLEQYF
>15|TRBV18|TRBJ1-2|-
TGTGCCAGCTCACCTGCGACAGGAGATTACTATGGCTACACCTTC
CASSPATGDYYGYTF
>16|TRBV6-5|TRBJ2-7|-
TGTGCCAGCAGTTACTCGGAACCGTACAGGGCCTACGAGCAGTACTTC
CASSYSEPYRAYEQYF
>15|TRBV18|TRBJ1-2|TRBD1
TGTGCCAGCTCACCAGGTCAGACAGGGGTTTATGGCTACACCTTC
CASSPGQTGVYGYTF
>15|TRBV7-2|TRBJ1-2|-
TGTGCCAGCAGCTCCCGGGACTCCGGAGTGAATGGCTACACCTTC
CASSSRDSGVNGYTF
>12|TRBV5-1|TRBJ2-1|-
TGCGCCAGCAGCTTGCAGGGGCTTGAGCAGTTCTTC
CASSLQGLEQFF
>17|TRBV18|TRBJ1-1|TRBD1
TGTGCCAGCTCACCAACTCACACAGGGGCCGTGGGCACTGAAGCTTTCTTT
CASSPTHTGAVGTEAFF